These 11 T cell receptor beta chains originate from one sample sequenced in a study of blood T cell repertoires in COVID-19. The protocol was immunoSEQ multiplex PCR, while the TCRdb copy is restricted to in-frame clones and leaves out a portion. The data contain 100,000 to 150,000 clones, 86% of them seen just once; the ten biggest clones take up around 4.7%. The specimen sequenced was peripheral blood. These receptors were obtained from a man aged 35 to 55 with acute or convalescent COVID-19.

This CDR3 reads CASSLSGGPSSNEKLFF. The CDR3 DNA reads as TGTGCCAGCAGCTTATCAGGGGGCCCATCTTCTAATGAAAAACTGTTTTTT. The chain links TRBV7-9 to TRBJ1-4; the match to TRBD1 covers 8 bases. This CDR3 has 17 amino acids. Germline lookup yields CDR1 SEHNR and CDR2 FQNEAQ (reference sequence). The V and J ends lost 2 bases and 3 bases, in that order; junction bases with no gene match: 8.

The CDR3 DNA reads TGCGCCAGCAGCTTGTTGGCAGATCCCACTGAAGCTTTCTTT. Translated: CASSLLADPTEAFF. The gene calls are TRBV5-1 and TRBJ1-1; no definite D call. The V end lost 1 base, the J end lost 4 bases, and 11 bases lay between the germline ends. The length of the CDR3 is 14 residues. The germline V gene encodes CDR1 SGHRS and CDR2 YFSETQ.

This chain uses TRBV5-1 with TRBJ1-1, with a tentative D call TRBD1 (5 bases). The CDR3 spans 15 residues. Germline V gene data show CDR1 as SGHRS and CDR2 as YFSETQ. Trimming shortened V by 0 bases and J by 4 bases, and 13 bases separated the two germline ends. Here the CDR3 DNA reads TGCGCCAGCAGCTTGGATTGGGTCGGGGGCACTGAAGCTTTCTTT. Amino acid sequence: CASSLDWVGGTEAFF.

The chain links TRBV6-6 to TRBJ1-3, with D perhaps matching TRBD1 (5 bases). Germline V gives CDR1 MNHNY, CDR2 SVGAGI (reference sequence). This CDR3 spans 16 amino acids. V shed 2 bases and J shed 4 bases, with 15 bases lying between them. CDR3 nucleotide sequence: TGTGCCAGCAGTTACACAGGTCGGGAGGGAGGAAACACCATATATTTT. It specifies CASSYTGREGGNTIYF.

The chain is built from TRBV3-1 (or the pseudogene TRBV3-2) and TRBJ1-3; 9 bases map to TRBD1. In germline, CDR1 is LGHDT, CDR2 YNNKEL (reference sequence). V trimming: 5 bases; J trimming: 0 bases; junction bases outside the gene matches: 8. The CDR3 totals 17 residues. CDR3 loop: CASSRGTGPFSGNTIYF. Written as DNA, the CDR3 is TGTGCCAGCAGCAGGGGGACAGGGCCCTTCTCTGGAAACACCATATATTTT.

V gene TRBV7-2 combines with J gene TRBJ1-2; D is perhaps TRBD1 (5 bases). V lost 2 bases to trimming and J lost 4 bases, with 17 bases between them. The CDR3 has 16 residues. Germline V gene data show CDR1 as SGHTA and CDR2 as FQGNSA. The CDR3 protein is CASSLRGETAFYGYTF. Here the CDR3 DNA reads TGTGCCAGCAGCTTAAGGGGCGAGACGGCATTCTATGGCTACACCTTC. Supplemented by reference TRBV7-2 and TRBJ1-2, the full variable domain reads GAGVSQSPSNKVTEKGKDVELRCDPISGHTALYWYRQSLGQGLEFLIYFQGNSAPDKSGLPSDRFSAERTGGSVSTLTIQRTQQEDSAVYLCASSLRGETAFYGYTFGSGTRLTVV.

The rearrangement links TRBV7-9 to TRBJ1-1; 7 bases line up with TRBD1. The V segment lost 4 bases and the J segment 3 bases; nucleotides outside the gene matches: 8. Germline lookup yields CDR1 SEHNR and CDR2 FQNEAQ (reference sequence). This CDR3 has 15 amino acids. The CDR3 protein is CASSSYRGWDTEAFF. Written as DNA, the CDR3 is TGTGCCAGCAGCTCATACAGGGGATGGGACACTGAAGCTTTCTTT.

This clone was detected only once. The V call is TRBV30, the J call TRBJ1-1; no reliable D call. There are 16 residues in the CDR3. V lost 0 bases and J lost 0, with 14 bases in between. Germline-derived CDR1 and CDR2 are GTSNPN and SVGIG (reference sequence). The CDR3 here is CAWSVLGQTMNTEAFF. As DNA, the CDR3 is TGTGCCTGGAGTGTACTAGGGCAGACCATGAACACTGAAGCTTTCTTT.

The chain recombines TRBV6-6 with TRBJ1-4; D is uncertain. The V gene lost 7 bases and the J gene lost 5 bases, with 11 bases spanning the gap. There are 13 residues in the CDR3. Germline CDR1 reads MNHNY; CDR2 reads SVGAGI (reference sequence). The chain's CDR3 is CASTPRLNEKLFF. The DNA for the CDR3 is TGTGCCAGCACCCCACGGTTAAATGAAAAACTGTTTTTT.

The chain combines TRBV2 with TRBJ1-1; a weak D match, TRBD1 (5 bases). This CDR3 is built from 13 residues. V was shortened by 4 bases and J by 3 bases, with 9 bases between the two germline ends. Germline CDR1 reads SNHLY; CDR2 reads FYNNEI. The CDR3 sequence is CASSVTGYTEAFF. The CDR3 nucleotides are TGTGCCAGCAGTGTAACAGGATACACTGAAGCTTTCTTT. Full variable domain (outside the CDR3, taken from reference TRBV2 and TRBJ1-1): EPEVTQTPSHQVTQMGQEVILRCVPISNHLYFYWYRQILGQKVEFLVSFYNNEISEKSEIFDDQFSVERPDGSNFTLKIRSTKLEDSAMYFCASSVTGYTEAFFGQGTRLTVV.

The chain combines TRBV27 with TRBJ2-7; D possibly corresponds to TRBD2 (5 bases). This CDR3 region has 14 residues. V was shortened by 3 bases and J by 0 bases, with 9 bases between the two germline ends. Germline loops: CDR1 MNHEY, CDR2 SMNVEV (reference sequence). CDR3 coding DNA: TGTGCCAGCAGTTTCGAGCGGAGCTCCTACGAGCAGTACTTC. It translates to CASSFERSSYEQYF.